A single sample is the source of the 30 T cell receptor beta chains below, sequenced in a study of circulating and synovial CD4+ cells in juvenile arthritis. TCRdb's copy holds only in-frame clones and misses some; the assay was immunoSEQ multiplex PCR. The sample has 30,000 to 40,000 clones; approximately 94% are singletons. The sample comprised CD4+ T cells from blood. The origin of the receptors is a human donor with juvenile idiopathic arthritis.

The J gene is TRBJ2-7, the V gene TRBV5-1; weak D call: TRBD2 (6 bases). The germline CDR1 and CDR2 sequences are SGHRS and YFSETQ. The CDR3 runs to 13 residues. Trimming left V 5 bases short and J 2 bases short, with 11 bases between. CDR3 bases: TGCGCCAGCAGGTTCCGGGGGACCTACGAGCAGTACTTC. Translated: CASRFRGTYEQYF.

The sample holds one count of this clone. This sequence joins TRBV9 and TRBJ2-5; D is possibly TRBD1 (6 bases). V lost 4 bases, J lost 2 bases, and 15 bases lay in between. This CDR3 is built from 15 residues. CDR1 is SGDLS and CDR2 is YYNGEE in the germline V gene. The CDR3 reads CASSIRTAVQETQYF. In nucleotides, the CDR3 is TGTGCCAGCAGCATTAGGACAGCCGTACAAGAGACCCAGTACTTC.

J is TRBJ2-3 and V is TRBV11-3; D is ambiguous. Germline V gene data show CDR1 as SGHNT and CDR2 as YENEEA. V lost 4 bases to trimming and J lost 5 bases, with 16 bases between them. The CDR3 spans 15 residues. In nucleotides, the CDR3 is TGTGCCAGCAGCTCTAGACGTACAACTAAAGATACGCAGTATTTT. It translates to CASSSRRTTKDTQYF.

The V and J genes are TRBV2 and TRBJ1-6, with D unclear. The V end lost 6 bases, the J end lost 9 bases, and 9 bases lay between the germline ends. The CDR3 runs 12 residues. Looked up from germline, CDR1 is SNHLY and CDR2 is FYNNEI. DNA for the CDR3: TGTGCCAGCAGGGGAGAAGCTTCACCCCTCCACTTT. Its protein product is CASRGEASPLHF.

The gene calls are TRBV7-9 and TRBJ1-3, with 7 bases fitting TRBD1. Per germline, CDR1 SEHNR and CDR2 FQNEAQ (reference sequence). V was clipped by 2 bases and J by 2 bases; unmatched bases: 0. CDR3 length equals 14 residues. The CDR3 nucleotides are TGTGCCAGCAGCTTAACAGGGGCTGGAAACACCATATATTTT. This codes for CASSLTGAGNTIYF.

The rearrangement links TRBV7-9 to TRBJ2-7; 8 bases map to TRBD1. Trimming removed 5 bases from V and 2 bases from J; junction bases left unmatched: 8. This CDR3 contains 15 residues. CDR1 is SEHNR, CDR2 FQNEAQ, per germline (reference sequence). CDR3 protein: CASSRGQGGTYEQYF. Here the CDR3 DNA reads TGTGCCAGCAGCCGCGGACAGGGCGGTACCTACGAGCAGTACTTC.

This chain uses TRBV5-4 with TRBJ2-5; 8 positions match TRBD2. The CDR3 covers 16 residues. Trimming removed 2 bases from V and 4 bases from J; junction bases left unmatched: 10. Per germline, CDR1 SGHNT and CDR2 YYREEE (reference sequence). Here the CDR3 reads CASSFEAGVSVETQYF. The CDR3 DNA follows: TGTGCCAGCAGCTTCGAAGCGGGGGTCTCAGTAGAGACCCAGTACTTC.

In this sample, this clone turned up once. CDR3 in amino acids: CASSQDWGEGYTF. CDR3 nucleotides: TGTGCCAGCAGCCAAGATTGGGGCGAGGGCTACACCTTC. V gene TRBV4-2 combines with J gene TRBJ1-2, with D tentatively TRBD1 (5 bases). Germline V gene data show CDR1 as LGHNA and CDR2 as YNFKEQ. CDR3 length equals 13 residues. Trimming shortened V by 0 bases and J by 8 bases, and 10 bases separated the two germline ends.

The gene calls are TRBV4-2 and TRBJ1-2; a possible D gene is TRBD1 (6 bases). The germline CDR1 and CDR2 sequences are LGHNA and YNFKEQ. The CDR3 spans 12 residues. Trimming took 4 bases from V and 7 from J, leaving 10 bases between them. CDR3 region: CASSLQGRGYTF. The CDR3 region has the DNA TGTGCCAGCAGCCTACAGGGACGTGGCTACACCTTC.

The rearrangement links TRBV14 to TRBJ2-2; a possible D gene is TRBD1 (6 bases). V was cut by 3 bases and J by 5 bases, with 13 bases left in between. From germline, CDR1 is SGHDN and CDR2 FVKESK. This CDR3 has 15 residues. The CDR3 protein is CASSQRWGQTGELFF. DNA for the CDR3: TGTGCCAGCAGCCAGCGATGGGGGCAAACCGGGGAGCTGTTTTTT.

This chain uses TRBV4-3 with TRBJ2-7, with 7 bases that match TRBD2. J was trimmed by 4 bases and V by 2 bases; bases with no gene match: 8. The CDR3 length is 15 residues. Germline CDR1 LGHNA, CDR2 YSLEER. The CDR3 bases are TGCGCCAGCAGCCAAAACGGACTAGACTCATACGAGCAGTACTTC. It is translated as CASSQNGLDSYEQYF.

Here the CDR3 DNA reads TGTGCCAGCTCACCGTCGGGACTGGGTGGCTACACCTTC. It codes for CASSPSGLGGYTF. The J gene is TRBJ1-2, the V gene TRBV18; weak D call: TRBD1 (5 bases). The CDR3 length is 13 residues. V was pared by 3 bases and J by 7 bases, with 12 bases between. Germline loops: CDR1 KGHSH, CDR2 LQKENI.

Here the CDR3 DNA reads TGCAGCGTTGAAGTGGGGGCCACAGATACGCAGTATTTT. Translated, it gives CSVEVGATDTQYF. The chain joins TRBV29-1 to TRBJ2-3; perhaps TRBD1 as D (6 bases). Germline values: CDR1 SQVTM, CDR2 ANQGSEA. This CDR3 is built from 13 residues. Trimming removed 1 base from V and 2 bases from J, with 7 bases in between.

Details on this clone: At one end, the junction sequence differs from germline, possibly due to a read error. The chain joins TRBV7-7 to TRBJ2-2; TRBD2 aligns across 9 bases. Looked up from germline, CDR1 is SSHAT and CDR2 is FNYEAQ (reference sequence). The CDR3 loop spans 17 amino acids. CDR3 in amino acids: CASSLVPLRGGTGELFF. The CDR3 coding sequence is TGTGCTAGCAGCTTAGTCCCCCTGCGGGGGGGCACCGGGGAGCTGTTTTTT.

V usage is TRBV29-1 and J usage is TRBJ1-1; D possibly corresponds to TRBD1 (5 bases). Trimming removed 7 bases at V and 3 bases at J, with 15 bases between. This CDR3 region has 13 residues. Germline CDR1 SQVTM, CDR2 ANQGSEA. The CDR3 spells CSARARRDTEAFF. As DNA, the CDR3 is TGCAGCGCCAGGGCCAGGAGAGACACTGAAGCTTTCTTT.

The J gene is TRBJ2-7, the V gene TRBV7-2; 9 bases align to TRBD1. Per the germline V gene, CDR1 is SGHTA and CDR2 is FQGNSA. The CDR3 totals 15 residues. With 5 bases clipped from V and 3 bases from J, the junction kept 8 bases outside the gene matches. This CDR3 reads CASSRRQGGSYEQYF. The CDR3 DNA reads TGTGCCAGCAGCCGAAGACAGGGGGGGAGCTACGAGCAGTACTTC.

The genes are TRBV7-2 and TRBJ1-2; 9 positions agree with TRBD1. Looked up from germline, CDR1 is SGHTA and CDR2 is FQGNSA. The CDR3 runs to 15 residues. Trimming at V came to 6 bases and at J to 6 bases, leaving 11 bases not matched to a gene. The CDR3 is CASRVSQGAFDGYTF. CDR3 nucleotides: TGTGCCAGCAGGGTATCACAGGGGGCGTTCGATGGCTACACCTTC.

The chain employs TRBV9 and TRBJ2-1; tentatively, D is TRBD2 (5 bases). The CDR3 is 13 residues long. The germline gives CDR1 SGDLS, CDR2 YYNGEE. V lost 4 bases and J 4 bases, leaving 9 bases between the germline ends. The CDR3 DNA is TGTGCCAGCAGCCTGGACTTTTACAATGAGCAGTTCTTC. Translation: CASSLDFYNEQFF.

This rearrangement joins TRBV6-5 to TRBJ1-1, with 9 bases identical to TRBD1. In germline, CDR1 is MNHEY, CDR2 SVGAGI. This CDR3 comprises 15 residues. V gave up 7 bases and J gave up 6 bases; unmatched junction bases: 12. The CDR3 loop reads CASTTSGQGFAEAFF. As DNA, the CDR3 is TGTGCCAGCACCACCTCGGGACAGGGTTTCGCTGAAGCTTTCTTT.

This clone appeared once. This chain connects TRBV5-1 to TRBJ2-5, with 7 bases that match TRBD1. This CDR3 region has 15 residues. Germline V gene lookup returns CDR1 SGHRS and CDR2 YFSETQ. Trimming took 4 bases from V and 2 from J; bases not matched to a gene: 8. The CDR3 bases are TGCGCCAGCAGCGGCACAGGGGCGCCTCAAGAGACCCAGTACTTC. It yields the protein CASSGTGAPQETQYF.

The chain employs TRBV7-8 and TRBJ2-5; 7 bases are shared with TRBD2. J was trimmed by 2 bases and V by 11 bases; bases with no gene match: 11. Germline lookup yields CDR1 SGHVS and CDR2 FQNEAQ. This CDR3 region has 14 residues. The CDR3 DNA sequence: TGTGCCTCAGCCGGCCGAGCGGGGCAAGAGACCCAGTACTTC. As protein: CASAGRAGQETQYF.

The J gene is TRBJ2-3, the V gene TRBV2; D unresolved. CDR1 is SNHLY and CDR2 is FYNNEI in the germline V gene. The CDR3 consists of 11 residues. The V gene lost 6 bases and the J gene lost 2 bases, with 3 bases spanning the gap. In DNA, the CDR3 is TGTGCCAGCAGCCTCACAGATACGCAGTATTTT. Amino acids: CASSLTDTQYF.

The chain is built from TRBV23-1 and TRBJ1-1; a weak D match, TRBD1 (5 bases). TRBV23-1 is given ORF status, its function remaining uncertain. This CDR3 spans 15 amino acids. V lost 3 bases and J 1 base, leaving 12 bases between the germline ends. The CDR3 DNA reads TGCGCCAGCAGTCATTCCGACAGAGAGAACACTGAAGCTTTCTTT. Protein sequence: CASSHSDRENTEAFF.

The V call is TRBV7-2, the J call TRBJ2-1; D not resolved. Per germline, CDR1 SGHTA and CDR2 FQGNSA. V was trimmed by 3 bases and J by 7 bases, leaving 10 bases between them. There are 13 residues in the CDR3. CDR3 amino acids: CASSLAAVNEQFF. The CDR3 bases are TGTGCCAGCAGCTTGGCGGCGGTGAATGAGCAGTTCTTC. Full variable domain (remainder filled in from reference TRBV7-2 and TRBJ2-1): GAGVSQSPSNKVTEKGKDVELRCDPISGHTALYWYRQSLGQGLEFLIYFQGNSAPDKSGLPSDRFSAERTGGSVSTLTIQRTQQEDSAVYLCASSLAAVNEQFFGPGTRLTVL.

V gene TRBV7-2 combines with J gene TRBJ2-2, with 9 bases identical to TRBD1. J was trimmed by 3 bases and V by 1 base; bases with no gene match: 0. The CDR3 has 15 amino acids. CDR1 is SGHTA and CDR2 is FQGNSA in the germline V gene. CDR3: CASSLGQGDTGELFF. DNA of the CDR3: TGTGCCAGCAGCTTAGGACAGGGGGACACCGGGGAGCTGTTTTTT.

The V and J genes are TRBV25-1 and TRBJ2-3; 7 nucleotides line up with TRBD2. Germline loops: CDR1 MGHDK, CDR2 SYGVNS. This CDR3 contains 14 residues. V shed 3 bases and J 1 base; nucleotides not matched to a gene: 1. The CDR3 DNA reads TGTGCCAGCAGTGAGGGAGGGGGCACAGATACGCAGTATTTT. It codes for CASSEGGGTDTQYF.

This clone has just one count. This chain connects TRBV7-3 to TRBJ1-1; D possibly corresponds to TRBD1 (5 bases). Germline V CDR1 and CDR2: SGHTA, FQGTGA. This CDR3 is 16 amino acids long. Trimming left V 0 bases short and J 4 bases short, with 15 bases between. The CDR3 loop reads CASSLTQIGGGTEAFF. CDR3 nucleotide sequence: TGTGCCAGCAGCTTAACGCAGATCGGGGGGGGCACTGAAGCTTTCTTT.

The chain uses TRBV28 and TRBJ2-3, with D perhaps TRBD1 (6 bases). V dropped 7 bases and J dropped 7 bases, with 12 bases sitting between them. Per the germline V gene, CDR1 is MDHEN and CDR2 is SYDVKM. The CDR3 loop spans 12 amino acids. The CDR3 sequence: CASTTQGNTQYF. The CDR3 DNA reads TGTGCCAGCACCACCCAGGGGAATACGCAGTATTTT.

The chain employs TRBV5-1 and TRBJ2-3; possible D gene TRBD2, 7 bases. This CDR3 contains 15 residues. Trimming removed 4 bases from V and 1 base from J, with 13 bases in between. The V gene's germline CDR1 is SGHRS and CDR2 YFSETQ. The CDR3 spells CASSPGGPGTDTQYF. The CDR3 DNA reads TGCGCCAGCAGCCCCGGGGGGCCGGGCACAGATACGCAGTATTTT. The full variable domain, rest sourced from reference TRBV5-1 and TRBJ2-3, is KAGVTQTPRYLIKTRGQQVTLSCSPISGHRSVSWYQQTPGQGLQFLFEYFSETQRNKGNFPGRFSGRQFSNSRSEMNVSTLELGDSALYLCASSPGGPGTDTQYFGPGTRLTVL.

The rearrangement uses TRBV4-3 and TRBJ2-5; 10 positions match TRBD1. The assigned J gene may be wrong: the sequence end matches TRBJ2-7 better. This CDR3 has 15 residues. Germline lookup yields CDR1 LGHNA and CDR2 YSLEER. CDR3: CASSQDWTGGYEQYF. CDR3 DNA: TGCGCCAGCAGCCAAGATTGGACAGGGGGCTACGAGCAGTACTTC.